The sequence of this T cell receptor (beta chain) was determined in a study of blood T cells in healthy people across ages. Next came a second PCR, run for 7 to 11 cycles, which used a sample-barcoded 5' primer along with a J-beta primer mix. TCRdb independently ran MiXCR on the 5' RACE reads; one entry per CDR3 protein. The data hold about 970,000 distinct CDR3 sequences, with around 54% observed a single time. Germline V lookup: CDR1 SGDLS, CDR2 YYNGEE. V lost 7 bases and J 0 bases, leaving 7 bases between the germline ends. CDR3 length: 12 amino acids. Sequences were obtained from blood. The clonotype was recovered from a woman aged 55 to 70 in good health. V and J are TRBV9 and TRBJ2-5; no clear D gene. The CDR3 coding sequence is TGTGCCAGCGAGAAGTACCAAGAGACCCAGTACTTC. Amino acid sequence: CASEKYQETQYF.